This T cell receptor beta chain is from a study of blood T cell repertoires in COVID-19. The protocol was immunoSEQ multiplex PCR, while the TCRdb copy is restricted to in-frame clones and leaves out a portion. Among around 78,000 clones listed, 80% to 95% were seen once. The V and J ends lost 7 bases and 5 bases, in that order; junction bases with no gene match: 10. CDR3 size: 15 residues. Germline V gene data show CDR1 as MNHEY and CDR2 as SVGAGI. The chain recombines TRBV6-5 with TRBJ2-5, with TRBD2 matching over 10 bases. The source material was peripheral blood. This clonotype originated in a woman aged 50 to 65 in a cohort sampled during active COVID-19. CDR3 DNA: TGTGCCAGCATGGGGGCTAGCGGGAGTGGGGAGACCCAGTACTTC. Its protein is CASMGASGSGETQYF.